This T cell receptor (beta chain) emerged from a study of T cell responses to AZD1222 COVID-19 vaccine. Assay: immunoSEQ multiplex PCR; the TCRdb copy retains only in-frame clones and omits some. The sample contains around 120,000 clones, 85% to 95% of which appear only once. Trimming left V 5 bases short and J 3 bases short, with 14 bases between. Germline CDR1 MNHEY, CDR2 SVGEGT. The CDR3 totals 14 residues. As for this clone: Its matching antigen is unknown.

General study results and limits: Dominant at 160-218 and 743-854, vaccine-associated CD4 TCRs also spanned spike. Nearly half of spike-specific TCRs reportedly target variant regions that are unmutated in the B.1.351 and B.1.1.7 variants. Clonal diversity was possibly underestimated; the donors were predominantly white British and more often female. Following two doses of AZD1222, Spike-specific TCR breadth and depth rose.

The TCR comes from an adult who received the AZD1222 COVID-19 vaccine. This specimen consisted of peripheral blood, obtained 28 days after the second AZD1222 dose. This chain joins TRBV6-2 or TRBV6-3 and TRBJ2-7; a weak D match, TRBD2 (6 bases). The CDR3 DNA sequence: TGTGCCAGCAGTGGTTGGGACTCCAGCTACGAGCAGTACTTC. As protein: CASSGWDSSYEQYF.